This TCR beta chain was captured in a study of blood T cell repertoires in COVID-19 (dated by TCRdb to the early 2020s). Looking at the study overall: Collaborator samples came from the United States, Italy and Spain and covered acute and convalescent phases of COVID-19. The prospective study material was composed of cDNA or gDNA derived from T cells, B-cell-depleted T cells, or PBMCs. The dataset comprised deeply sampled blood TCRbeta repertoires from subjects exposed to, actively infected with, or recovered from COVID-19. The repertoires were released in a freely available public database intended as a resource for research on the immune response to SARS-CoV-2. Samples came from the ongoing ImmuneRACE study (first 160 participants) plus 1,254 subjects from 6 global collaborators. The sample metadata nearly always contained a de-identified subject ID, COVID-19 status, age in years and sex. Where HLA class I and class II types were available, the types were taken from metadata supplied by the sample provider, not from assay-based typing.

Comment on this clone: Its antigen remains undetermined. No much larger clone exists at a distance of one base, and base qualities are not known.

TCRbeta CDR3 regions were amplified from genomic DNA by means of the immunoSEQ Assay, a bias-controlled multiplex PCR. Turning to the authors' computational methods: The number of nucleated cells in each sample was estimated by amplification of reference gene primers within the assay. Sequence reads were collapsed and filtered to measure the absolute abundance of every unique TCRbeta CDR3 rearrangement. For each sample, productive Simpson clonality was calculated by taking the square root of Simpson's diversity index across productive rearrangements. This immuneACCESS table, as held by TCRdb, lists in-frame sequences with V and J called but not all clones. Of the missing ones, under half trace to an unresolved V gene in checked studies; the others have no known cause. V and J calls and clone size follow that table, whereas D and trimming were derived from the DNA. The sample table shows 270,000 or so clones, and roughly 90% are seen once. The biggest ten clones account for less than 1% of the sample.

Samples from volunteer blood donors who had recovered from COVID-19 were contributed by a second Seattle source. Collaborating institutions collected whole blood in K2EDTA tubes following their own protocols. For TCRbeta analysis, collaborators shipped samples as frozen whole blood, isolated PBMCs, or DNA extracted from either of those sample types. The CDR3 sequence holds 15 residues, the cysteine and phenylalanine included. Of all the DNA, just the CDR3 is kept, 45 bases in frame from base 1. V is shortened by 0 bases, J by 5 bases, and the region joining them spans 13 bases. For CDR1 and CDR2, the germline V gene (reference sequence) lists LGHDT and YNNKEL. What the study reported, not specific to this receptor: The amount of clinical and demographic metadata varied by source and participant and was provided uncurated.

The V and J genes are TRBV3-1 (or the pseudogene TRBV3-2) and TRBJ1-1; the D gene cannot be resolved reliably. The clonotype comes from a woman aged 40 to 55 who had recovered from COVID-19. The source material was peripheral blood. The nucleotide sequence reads TGTGCCAGCAGCCAAGACCGCGGAGGATGGACTGAAGCTTTCTTT. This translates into CASSQDRGGWTEAFF.